What follows are 26 T cell receptor beta chains derived from one specimen sequenced in a study of blood T cell repertoires in COVID-19. Sequenced by immunoSEQ multiplex PCR; TCRdb stores in-frame clones only, minus some. Seen here are roughly 230,000 clones, about 80% observed once, and the top ten hold approximately 4.8%. Sequences were obtained from peripheral blood. The receptors here all came from a man over 45 with active or convalescent COVID-19.

CDR3 in amino acids: CASSQGGGGRETQYF. The CDR3 DNA is TGTGCCAGCAGCCAAGGAGGGGGGGGCCGGGAGACCCAGTACTTC. The chain links TRBV3-1 (or the pseudogene TRBV3-2) to TRBJ2-5; possible D gene TRBD2, 7 bases. CDR3 length equals 15 residues. V was shortened by 1 base and J by 5 bases, with 14 bases between the two germline ends. Germline lookup yields CDR1 LGHDT and CDR2 YNNKEL (reference sequence).

There are many counts of this clone. This chain uses TRBV7-3 with TRBJ2-5, with 8 bases that match TRBD2. The germline CDR1 and CDR2 sequences are SGHTA and FQGTGA. Trimming cost V 2 bases and J 1 base; bases outside gene matches: 0. This CDR3 spans 14 amino acids. CDR3 in DNA: TGTGCCAGCAGCTTAGCGGGGGGCCAAGAGACCCAGTACTTC. This codes for CASSLAGGQETQYF.

This clone was observed a handful of times. The chain couples TRBV6-1 to TRBJ2-7; possible D gene TRBD2, 6 bases. Trimming took 3 bases from V and 4 from J, leaving 7 bases between them. This CDR3 is built from 12 residues. Germline CDR1 and CDR2: MNHNS and SASEGT. CDR3 sequence reads: CASSEAGYEQYF. The DNA of the CDR3 is TGTGCCAGCAGTGAGGCGGGGTACGAGCAGTACTTC.

The rearrangement joins TRBV9 to TRBJ1-2; unclear D gene. Germline values: CDR1 SGDLS, CDR2 YYNGEE. V gave up 0 bases and J gave up 8 bases, with 14 bases separating them. The CDR3 totals 14 residues. The CDR3: CASSVGGGRLGYTF. CDR3 in DNA: TGTGCCAGCAGCGTAGGAGGAGGACGGTTAGGCTACACCTTC.

The chain couples TRBV2 to TRBJ2-3; D unresolved. Per the germline V gene, CDR1 is SNHLY and CDR2 is FYNNEI. V was cut by 4 bases and J by 1 base, with 12 bases left in between. This CDR3 has 15 residues. CDR3 loop: CASSVRQWGTDTQYF. The CDR3 DNA reads TGTGCCAGCAGTGTGAGGCAGTGGGGCACAGATACGCAGTATTTT.

For the CDR3, the DNA is TGTGCCAGCACTAATCGGGTCTCCTACGAGCAGTACTTC. This codes for CASTNRVSYEQYF. The chain is built from TRBV5-6 and TRBJ2-7; D is unresolved. The germline V and J ends were trimmed by 6 bases and 0 bases, with 10 bases remaining between them. This CDR3 is built from 13 residues. Germline V lookup: CDR1 SGHDT, CDR2 YYEEEE.

This clone appeared a single time. This CDR3 is CASSDRRKNTGELFF. In DNA form, the CDR3 reads TGTGCCAGCAGCGACAGGAGAAAGAACACCGGGGAGCTGTTTTTT. The chain has TRBV6-2 or TRBV6-3 and TRBJ2-2, with a tentative D call TRBD1 (6 bases). Germline loops: CDR1 MNHEY, CDR2 SVGEGT. The CDR3 has 15 amino acids. V was pared by 6 bases and J by 1 base, with 12 bases between.

The J gene is TRBJ1-3, the V gene TRBV29-1; no clear D gene. The germline V gene has CDR1 SQVTM and CDR2 ANQGSEA. V was pared by 4 bases and J by 0 bases, with 13 bases between. The CDR3 loop spans 15 amino acids. The CDR3 DNA reads TGCAGCGTTGGACGGGAGGGCTTCTCTGGAAACACCATATATTTT. Protein: CSVGREGFSGNTIYF.

This chain links TRBV9 with TRBJ2-1; D unresolved. The CDR3 has 13 amino acids. Trimming shortened V by 2 bases and J by 3 bases, and 6 bases separated the two germline ends. Germline V gene lookup returns CDR1 SGDLS and CDR2 YYNGEE. The CDR3 DNA follows: TGTGCCAGCAGCGTCGACATCTACAATGAGCAGTTCTTC. Amino acids: CASSVDIYNEQFF.

This clone was seen a single time. V gene TRBV19 combines with J gene TRBJ2-1, with 11 nucleotides matching TRBD2. After removal of 3 bases from V and 7 bases from J, the junction contained 5 bases not matched to a gene. CDR3 length equals 15 residues. Germline V gives CDR1 LNHDA, CDR2 SQIVND (reference sequence). The CDR3 region is CASSMSTSGGNEQFF. The DNA for the CDR3 is TGTGCCAGTAGTATGAGTACTAGCGGGGGAAATGAGCAGTTCTTC.

This sequence joins TRBV7-2 and TRBJ2-5; 10 nucleotides match TRBD2. The CDR3 is 16 amino acids. Germline assignment: CDR1 SGHTA and CDR2 FQGNSA. The V segment lost 1 base and the J segment 4 bases; nucleotides outside the gene matches: 6. The CDR3 sequence is CASSLGSSGGIETQYF. As DNA, the CDR3 is TGTGCCAGCAGCTTAGGGTCTAGCGGGGGTATAGAGACCCAGTACTTC.

This chain uses TRBV12-3 or TRBV12-4 with TRBJ2-1, with 7 positions matching TRBD1. The ends lost 8 bases at V and 2 bases at J; junction bases unmatched: 3. The CDR3 totals 13 residues. The CDR3 region is CASRQGPYNEQFF. The CDR3 nucleotides read TGTGCCAGCCGACAGGGTCCCTACAATGAGCAGTTCTTC.

J is TRBJ2-1 and V is TRBV24-1, with TRBD2 matching 15 bases. The CDR3 runs to 19 residues. Trimming removed 0 bases from V and 0 bases from J; junction bases left unmatched: 2. Germline V CDR1 and CDR2: KGHDR, SFDVKD. The CDR3 reads CATSDLGLAGGSSYNEQFF. CDR3 sequence (DNA): TGTGCCACCAGTGATTTGGGACTAGCGGGAGGGAGCTCCTACAATGAGCAGTTCTTC.

The V gene is TRBV13, the J gene TRBJ1-2, with D unresolved. The ends were cut back, 4 bases at V and 3 bases at J, with 15 bases in the middle. Per the germline V gene, CDR1 is PRHDT and CDR2 is FYEKMQ (reference sequence). This CDR3 comprises 15 residues. CDR3 sequence: CASSSSGPADYGYTF. CDR3 DNA sequence: TGTGCCAGCAGCTCCAGCGGACCAGCGGACTATGGCTACACCTTC.

The J gene is TRBJ1-5, the V gene TRBV3-1 (or the pseudogene TRBV3-2); 7 bases are a match to TRBD1. J was trimmed by 0 bases and V by 8 bases; bases with no gene match: 4. The germline gives CDR1 LGHDT, CDR2 YNNKEL (reference sequence). The CDR3 has 14 residues. The CDR3 DNA is TGTGCCAGCTCGGACAGGTATAGCAATCAGCCCCAGCATTTT. This translates into CASSDRYSNQPQHF.

This sequence joins TRBV6-6 and TRBJ1-4, with D possibly matching TRBD1 (5 bases). This CDR3 comprises 15 residues. The V end was cut by 2 bases, the J end by 4 bases, with 11 bases between. Looked up from germline, CDR1 is MNHNY and CDR2 is SVGAGI (reference sequence). The CDR3: CASSYGSGFNEKLFF. CDR3 coding DNA: TGTGCCAGCAGTTACGGTTCAGGGTTTAATGAAAAACTGTTTTTT.

V is TRBV13 and J is TRBJ2-1, with 9 bases fitting TRBD1. CDR1 and CDR2 from the germline V gene are PRHDT and FYEKMQ (reference sequence). The V segment lost 4 bases and the J segment 15 bases; nucleotides outside the gene matches: 13. The CDR3 length is 14 residues. CDR3 sequence (DNA): TGTGCCAGCAGCTCCAGACTACAGGGGGCCGGTATGTTCTTC. As protein: CASSSRLQGAGMFF.

The CDR3 DNA sequence: TGTGCCTGGAGTGTGACTGATGCCTACGAGCAGTACTTC. Its translation is CAWSVTDAYEQYF. The chain joins TRBV30 to TRBJ2-7; D is uncertain. The CDR3 loop spans 13 amino acids. Trimming pared 0 bases from V and 2 bases from J, leaving 8 bases between. In germline, CDR1 is GTSNPN, CDR2 SVGIG (reference sequence).

The chain recombines TRBV30 with TRBJ2-7; the match to TRBD1 covers 7 bases. Trimming cost V 5 bases and J 4 bases; bases outside gene matches: 5. This CDR3 spans 12 amino acids. Germline V gene lookup returns CDR1 GTSNPN and CDR2 SVGIG (reference sequence). The CDR3 nucleotides read TGTGCCTGGGCCGACAGGGTGTACGAGCAGTACTTC. This encodes CAWADRVYEQYF.

The rearrangement uses TRBV4-2 and TRBJ2-1; a weak D match, TRBD1 (6 bases). The V end lost 6 bases, the J end lost 5 bases, and 20 bases lay between the germline ends. Germline V lookup: CDR1 LGHNA, CDR2 YNFKEQ. The CDR3 is 16 amino acids. The CDR3 protein is CASRRQQGALNNEQFF. In DNA form, the CDR3 reads TGTGCCAGCAGGCGTCAACAGGGAGCCCTAAACAATGAGCAGTTCTTC.

The CDR3 region has the DNA TGCGCCAGCAGCTTCGCTGCGGGGGGGGTCTACGAGCAGTACTTC. The encoded protein is CASSFAAGGVYEQYF. The genes are TRBV5-1 and TRBJ2-7; 9 bases fit TRBD2. After removal of 2 bases from V and 3 bases from J, the junction contained 6 bases not matched to a gene. CDR3 size: 15 residues. Germline assignment: CDR1 SGHRS and CDR2 YFSETQ. Based on the CDR3 plus reference TRBV5-1 and TRBJ2-7, the full variable domain is KAGVTQTPRYLIKTRGQQVTLSCSPISGHRSVSWYQQTPGQGLQFLFEYFSETQRNKGNFPGRFSGRQFSNSRSEMNVSTLELGDSALYLCASSFAAGGVYEQYFGPGTRLTVT.

The chain combines TRBV5-1 with TRBJ1-3; TRBD1 matches 10 bases. The CDR3 extends over 15 amino acids. Germline values: CDR1 SGHRS, CDR2 YFSETQ. V gave up 0 bases and J gave up 4 bases; unmatched junction bases: 1. CDR3 sequence (DNA): TGCGCCAGCAGCTTGGGACAGGGGGCCGGAAACACCATATATTTT. Its protein product is CASSLGQGAGNTIYF.

This clone appeared a single time. The chain recombines TRBV30 with TRBJ2-3, with D tentatively TRBD1 (6 bases). The length of the CDR3 is 17 residues. The germline CDR1 and CDR2 sequences are GTSNPN and SVGIG (reference sequence). V was cut by 0 bases and J by 0 bases, with 16 bases left in between. As DNA, the CDR3 is TGTGCCTGGAGTGTTCCAGGGGCACTAACTAGCACAGATACGCAGTATTTT. It specifies CAWSVPGALTSTDTQYF. Together with reference TRBV30 and TRBJ2-3, the CDR3 gives the full variable domain: SQTIHQWPATLVQPVGSPLSLECTVEGTSNPNLYWYRQAAGRGLQLLFYSVGIGQISSEVPQNLSASRPQDRQFILSSKKLLLSDSGFYLCAWSVPGALTSTDTQYFGPGTRLTVL.

The chain has TRBV7-9 and TRBJ2-5, with D perhaps matching TRBD1 (6 bases). The germline V gene has CDR1 SEHNR and CDR2 FQNEAQ (reference sequence). The V and J ends lost 1 base and 1 base respectively, with 10 bases between them. There are 15 residues in the CDR3. CDR3 sequence: CASSLGARGQETQYF. As DNA, the CDR3 is TGTGCCAGCAGCTTAGGGGCCAGGGGCCAAGAGACCCAGTACTTC.

For the CDR3, the DNA is TGTGCCACCAGCTCCGAGCCGGGGAGGCATGGCTACACCTTC. The encoded protein is CATSSEPGRHGYTF. The V call is TRBV15, the J call TRBJ1-2, with no clear D. CDR1 and CDR2 (germline): LNHNV, YYDKDF (reference sequence). The CDR3 is 14 residues long. Trimming pared 5 bases from V and 6 bases from J, leaving 16 bases between.

The gene calls are TRBV7-9 and TRBJ1-5; no clear D gene. CDR1 is SEHNR, CDR2 FQNEAQ, per germline (reference sequence). Trimming pared 5 bases from V and 4 bases from J, leaving 12 bases between. The CDR3 runs 14 residues. CDR3 sequence: CASSPSTTNQPQHF. CDR3 nucleotide sequence: TGTGCCAGCAGCCCTTCTACTACTAATCAGCCCCAGCATTTT.